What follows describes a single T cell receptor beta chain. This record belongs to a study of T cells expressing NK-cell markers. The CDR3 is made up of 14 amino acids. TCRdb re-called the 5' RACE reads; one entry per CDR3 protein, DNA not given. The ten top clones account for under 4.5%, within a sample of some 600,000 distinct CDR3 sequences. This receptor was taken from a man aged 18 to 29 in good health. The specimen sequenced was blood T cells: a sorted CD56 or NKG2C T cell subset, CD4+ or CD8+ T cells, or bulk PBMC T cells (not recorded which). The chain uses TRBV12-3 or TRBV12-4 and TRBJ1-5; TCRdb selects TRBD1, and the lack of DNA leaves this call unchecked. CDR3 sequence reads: CASNYGGVNQPQHF.